The sequence of this TCR beta chain was determined in a study of blood T cell repertoires in COVID-19. Study-level information: Italy, Spain and the United States were the sources of the convalescent and acute COVID-19 samples. Sample material is recorded as cDNA or gDNA derived from T cells, B-cell-depleted T cells, or PBMCs.

In the authors' methods: Scientists estimated how many nucleated cells there were by amplifying reference gene primers. The protocol was immunoSEQ multiplex PCR, while the TCRdb copy is restricted to in-frame clones and leaves out a portion. V, J and clone size derive from that table, while D and trimming were established from the DNA sequence. The sample has about 160,000 clones; 85% to 95% are singletons. V lost 5 bases, J lost 4 bases, and 6 bases stayed unmatched. CDR3 length: 16 amino acids. Germline V gene data show CDR1 as LNHDA and CDR2 as SQIVND (reference sequence). The source of this sequence is a woman aged 50 to 60 with acute or convalescent COVID-19. The sequencing sample was made of peripheral blood. V usage is TRBV19 and J usage is TRBJ2-1, with 12 bases fitting TRBD2. The CDR3 protein is CASSFLGTSGYNEQFF. The DNA for the CDR3 is TGTGCCAGTAGTTTCCTCGGGACTAGCGGGTACAATGAGCAGTTCTTC. The variable domain in full, completed from reference TRBV19 and TRBJ2-1, reads DGGITQSPKYLFRKEGQNVTLSCEQNLNHDAMYWYRQDPGQGLRLIYYSQIVNDFQKGDIAEGYSVSREKKESFPLTVTSAQKNPTAFYLCASSFLGTSGYNEQFFGPGTRLTVL.